The 2 T cell receptor beta chains below were found in one sample sequenced in a study of blood T cell dynamics during melanoma immunotherapy. Noted time point: week 3, after first cycle of checkpoint inhibitor. Some clones are missing from TCRdb's copy, which holds only in-frame ones; the method was immunoSEQ multiplex PCR. The sample lists 7,900 or so clones; 88% were seen once. The sequences come from blood, collected from a patient treated with checkpoint blockade. The receptor source for this set is a human donor with melanoma.

The genes are TRBV19 and TRBJ1-4, with 7 bases matching TRBD1. CDR3 size: 12 residues. J lost 12 bases, V lost 11 bases, and 12 bases had no gene match. CDR1 and CDR2 (germline): LNHDA, SQIVND (reference sequence). CDR3 sequence reads: CAVTGRNLELFF. The CDR3 coding sequence is TGTGCCGTGACAGGGAGGAATTTAGAACTGTTTTTT.

This clone appeared a few times. The CDR3 bases are TGCAGCGTTGAACAGGGCCTCGGTCAGCCCCAGCATTTT. Translation: CSVEQGLGQPQHF. The gene calls are TRBV29-1 and TRBJ1-5, with D possibly matching TRBD1 (5 bases). The CDR3 totals 13 residues. V was cut by 2 bases and J by 6 bases, with 11 bases left in between. Germline CDR1 is SQVTM and CDR2 is ANQGSEA.